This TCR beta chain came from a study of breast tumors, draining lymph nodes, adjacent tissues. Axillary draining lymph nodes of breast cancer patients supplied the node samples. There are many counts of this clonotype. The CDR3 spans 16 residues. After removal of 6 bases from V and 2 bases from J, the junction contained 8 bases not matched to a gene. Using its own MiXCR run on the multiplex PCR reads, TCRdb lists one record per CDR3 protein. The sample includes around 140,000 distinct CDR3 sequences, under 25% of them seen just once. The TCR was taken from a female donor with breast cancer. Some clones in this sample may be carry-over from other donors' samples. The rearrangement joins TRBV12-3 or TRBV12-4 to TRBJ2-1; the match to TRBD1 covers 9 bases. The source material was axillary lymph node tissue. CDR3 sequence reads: CASRLNTGGPYNEQFF. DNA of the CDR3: TGTGCCAGCAGGCTTAATACAGGGGGCCCCTACAATGAGCAGTTCTTC.